A selection of T cell receptor beta chains follows, all from one sample in a study of shared clonotypes between healthy human individuals. The protocol was immunoSEQ multiplex PCR, while the TCRdb copy is restricted to in-frame clones and leaves out a portion. The sample has 450,000 to 500,000 clones, 76% seen once; the top ten hold 10% to 15%. The sample consisted of PBMCs. These receptor sequences come from a woman aged 40 to 49 in good health. Some clones in this sample may be carry-over from other donors' samples. Each CDR3 is given without its conserved first and last residue. Fields, in order: clone size, J gene, V gene, CDR3 protein. Some rows have no size entry. The others give once, few or many, or a class for an expanded clone.

.,TRBJ1-2,TRBV18,ASSPQVPDRGDHYGYT
.,TRBJ1-6,TRBV30,AWGPTSSYNSPLH
.,TRBJ2-7,TRBV5-1,ASSGTSGTEDEQY
.,TRBJ2-1,TRBV27,ASSPLGGKQF
.,TRBJ1-5,TRBV18,ASSPGGRETNQPQH
many,TRBJ1-1,TRBV28,ASSSSRRNEAF
.,TRBJ2-1,TRBV5-8,ASSRDTTNNEQF
.,TRBJ1-2,TRBV5-1,ASSLVGYGYT
once,TRBJ2-3,TRBV30,AWSVGSTSTDTQY
once,TRBJ2-5,TRBV30,AWSAAPGRTQETQY
.,TRBJ2-5,TRBV5-1,ASSLEGTGQETQY
.,TRBJ2-7,TRBV2,ASSETPVGEQY
.,TRBJ2-3,TRBV11-2,ASSPQGATDTQY
once,TRBJ1-1,TRBV5-4,ASSQESGPLAKAF
.,TRBJ2-7,TRBV4-3,ASSQGDSYFYEQY